Below, 22 T cell receptor beta chains from the same sample are listed, as sequenced in a study of blood T cell repertoires in COVID-19. Libraries were prepared by immunoSEQ multiplex PCR; TCRdb keeps only in-frame clonotypes and omits some of them. The sample contains more than 300,000 clones, 92% of which appear only once. The specimen sequenced was PBMCs or T cells enriched from blood (not recorded which). These receptors all come from a woman aged 25 to 39 who had recovered from COVID-19.

The CDR3 loop reads CASRGERGYNEQFF. The CDR3 bases are TGTGCCAGCAGAGGGGAAAGGGGCTACAATGAGCAGTTCTTC. The V gene is TRBV7-9, the J gene TRBJ2-1; D perhaps matches TRBD1 (5 bases). The CDR3 is 14 residues long. The V gene's germline CDR1 is SEHNR and CDR2 FQNEAQ (reference sequence). V lost 6 bases to trimming and J lost 3 bases, with 12 bases between them.

The rearrangement links TRBV5-6 to TRBJ2-1, with D possibly TRBD2 on 6 matching bases. Trimming took 6 bases from V and 2 from J, leaving 18 bases between them. The germline V gene has CDR1 SGHDT and CDR2 YYEEEE. This CDR3 contains 16 residues. Here the CDR3 DNA reads TGTGCCAGCACCCCTATCGGGAGAAAAACCTACAATGAGCAGTTCTTC. Protein: CASTPIGRKTYNEQFF.

The chain joins TRBV7-2 to TRBJ2-6; D ambiguous. The length of the CDR3 is 15 residues. The V gene lost 1 base and the J gene lost 2 bases, with 6 bases spanning the gap. Germline assignment: CDR1 SGHTA and CDR2 FQGNSA. The CDR3 region has the DNA TGTGCCAGCAGCTTAGGCGAGGCTGGGGCCAACGTCCTGACTTTC. Translating gives CASSLGEAGANVLTF.

The chain joins TRBV27 to TRBJ2-1; 7 bases map to TRBD2. Germline lookup yields CDR1 MNHEY and CDR2 SMNVEV (reference sequence). CDR3 length: 16 residues. V lost 4 bases to trimming and J lost 3 bases; unmatched junction nucleotides: 9. The chain's CDR3 is CASSSPGQRGYNEQFF. The CDR3, as DNA: TGTGCCAGCAGTTCCCCAGGGCAGCGGGGCTACAATGAGCAGTTCTTC.

The chain uses TRBV7-9 and TRBJ2-7; 7 bases align to TRBD2. From germline, CDR1 is SEHNR and CDR2 FQNEAQ (reference sequence). Unmatched junction bases numbered 9, after V lost 1 base and J lost 6 bases. This CDR3 has 15 residues. The CDR3 loop is CASSLGGSFFSEQYF. CDR3 coding DNA: TGTGCCAGCAGCTTAGGCGGGAGTTTCTTTTCCGAGCAGTACTTC. Drawing the rest from reference TRBV7-9 and TRBJ2-7, the complete variable domain is DTGVSQNPRHKITKRGQNVTFRCDPISEHNRLYWYRQTLGQGPEFLTYFQNEAQLEKSRLLSDRFSAERPKGSFSTLEIQRTEQGDSAMYLCASSLGGSFFSEQYFGPGTRLTVT.

V is TRBV27 and J is TRBJ1-5; D uncertain. CDR3 length equals 15 residues. The germline V and J ends were trimmed by 3 bases and 2 bases, with 11 bases remaining between them. Germline CDR1 MNHEY, CDR2 SMNVEV (reference sequence). This CDR3 is CASSFVHEGNQPQHF. DNA of the CDR3: TGTGCCAGCAGTTTCGTCCATGAGGGCAATCAGCCCCAGCATTTT.

This clone was recorded once. This rearrangement joins TRBV28 to TRBJ1-6, with a tentative D call TRBD1 (6 bases). Per germline, CDR1 MDHEN and CDR2 SYDVKM. CDR3 length: 17 residues. Trimming took 5 bases from V and 7 from J, leaving 21 bases between them. DNA for the CDR3: TGTGCCAGCAGTCTAGGGACCGGTACGGGGACAAATTCACCCCTCCACTTT. Protein sequence: CASSLGTGTGTNSPLHF. Full variable domain (rest looked up from reference TRBV28 and TRBJ1-6): DVKVTQSSRYLVKRTGEKVFLECVQDMDHENMFWYRQDPGLGLRLIYFSYDVKMKEKGDIPEGYSVSREKKERFSLILESASTNQTSMYLCASSLGTGTGTNSPLHFGNGTRLTVT.

In its sample, this clone was seen once. The chain carries TRBV3-1 (or the pseudogene TRBV3-2) and TRBJ1-1; TRBD1 is a possible D gene (6 bases). Trimming left V 1 base short and J 5 bases short, with 14 bases between. CDR3 length: 15 amino acids. Germline V gives CDR1 LGHDT, CDR2 YNNKEL (reference sequence). The CDR3 here is CASSQAAGAGTEAFF. The CDR3, as DNA: TGTGCCAGCAGCCAAGCGGCAGGGGCAGGGACTGAAGCTTTCTTT.

This clone was detected once. The chain joins TRBV7-2 to TRBJ2-7; 7 bases match TRBD2. The CDR3 is 14 amino acids. V lost 2 bases to trimming and J lost 2 bases; unmatched junction nucleotides: 3. CDR1 SGHTA and CDR2 FQGNSA come from the germline V gene. The CDR3 DNA reads TGTGCCAGCAGCTTAACCGGGACTACCTACGAGCAGTACTTC. It yields the protein CASSLTGTTYEQYF.

This clone was seen only once. The chain links TRBV29-1 to TRBJ1-1; TRBD1 might be the D (6 bases). The CDR3 spans 12 residues. Germline V gives CDR1 SQVTM, CDR2 ANQGSEA. V shed 7 bases and J shed 4 bases, with 13 bases lying between them. This chain's CDR3 is CSGNRAGTEAFF. The DNA of the CDR3 is TGCAGCGGTAACAGGGCCGGCACTGAAGCTTTCTTT.

The gene calls are TRBV19 and TRBJ1-5; 7 bases map to TRBD1. The CDR3 runs 15 residues. J lost 2 bases, V lost 5 bases, and 6 bases had no gene match. CDR1 is LNHDA, CDR2 SQIVND, per germline (reference sequence). The CDR3 bases are TGTGCCAGTAGTCCTACAGGGGTGGGCAATCAGCCCCAGCATTTT. Its translation is CASSPTGVGNQPQHF. Supplemented by reference TRBV19 and TRBJ1-5, the full variable domain reads DGGITQSPKYLFRKEGQNVTLSCEQNLNHDAMYWYRQDPGQGLRLIYYSQIVNDFQKGDIAEGYSVSREKKESFPLTVTSAQKNPTAFYLCASSPTGVGNQPQHFGDGTRLSIL.

This CDR3 is CASSPLDRTEAFF. The CDR3 DNA sequence: TGTGCCAGCTCACCACTTGACAGGACTGAAGCTTTCTTT. The chain combines TRBV18 with TRBJ1-1; perhaps TRBD1 as D (6 bases). This CDR3 region has 13 residues. Per the germline V gene, CDR1 is KGHSH and CDR2 is LQKENI. Trimming left V 1 base short and J 5 bases short, with 8 bases between.

This chain joins TRBV3-1 (or the pseudogene TRBV3-2) and TRBJ2-1; D is perhaps TRBD1 (6 bases). The CDR3 runs 18 residues. The V end was cut by 0 bases, the J end by 3 bases, with 18 bases between. CDR1 and CDR2 from the germline V gene are LGHDT and YNNKEL (reference sequence). The CDR3 is CASSQDAGVRGVYNEQFF. CDR3 DNA sequence: TGTGCCAGCAGCCAAGACGCAGGGGTACGTGGTGTCTACAATGAGCAGTTCTTC.

This rearrangement joins TRBV3-1 (or the pseudogene TRBV3-2) to TRBJ2-1; TRBD2 matches 13 bases. Germline CDR1 is LGHDT and CDR2 is YNNKEL (reference sequence). Trimming cost V 0 bases and J 7 bases; bases outside gene matches: 6. The CDR3 runs 17 residues. The CDR3 sequence: CASSQDPTSGRINEQFF. The CDR3 nucleotides read TGTGCCAGCAGCCAAGATCCGACTAGCGGGAGGATAAATGAGCAGTTCTTC.

This chain connects TRBV6-1 to TRBJ2-7; TRBD1 is a possible D gene (5 bases). CDR1 and CDR2 from the germline V gene are MNHNS and SASEGT. This CDR3 region has 13 residues. V was pared by 3 bases and J by 3 bases, with 9 bases between. CDR3 DNA: TGTGCCAGCAGTGACAGGGTTGGCTACGAGCAGTACTTC. It translates to CASSDRVGYEQYF.

V and J are TRBV12-3 or TRBV12-4 and TRBJ2-7, with TRBD1 identical over 7 bases. V shed 11 bases, J shed 2 bases, and the junction held 6 bases outside the gene matches. The CDR3 covers 12 residues. CDR3 sequence (DNA): TGTGCCTCCGGGACAGTACCCTACGAGCAGTACTTC. This gives the protein CASGTVPYEQYF.

The rearrangement uses TRBV19 and TRBJ2-4; TRBD1 matches 10 bases. The trim removed 6 bases at V and 5 bases at J, leaving 7 bases unmatched. Germline V gives CDR1 LNHDA, CDR2 SQIVND (reference sequence). The CDR3 totals 15 residues. CDR3 in amino acids: CASREAGTGENIQYF. CDR3 bases: TGTGCCAGTAGGGAAGCCGGGACAGGGGAAAACATTCAGTACTTC.

This clone was detected once. This chain uses TRBV2 with TRBJ1-1; a possible D gene is TRBD1 (6 bases). V lost 2 bases, J lost 11 bases, and 18 bases lay in between. This CDR3 comprises 14 residues. Germline assignment: CDR1 SNHLY and CDR2 FYNNEI. CDR3 bases: TGTGCCAGCAGTGAAAGGTGGTCGAACAGGGACGCTTTCTTT. Residues: CASSERWSNRDAFF.

The chain combines TRBV7-3 with TRBJ2-2, with D perhaps TRBD2 (6 bases). CDR3 length: 14 residues. The germline V and J ends were trimmed by 5 bases and 6 bases, with 13 bases remaining between them. The germline V gene encodes CDR1 SGHTA and CDR2 FQGTGA. The CDR3 sequence is CASSQWGVAGELFF. The DNA of the CDR3 is TGTGCCAGCAGCCAATGGGGGGTCGCCGGGGAGCTGTTTTTT.

The chain uses TRBV28 and TRBJ1-2, with 7 bases fitting TRBD1. CDR1 is MDHEN and CDR2 is SYDVKM in the germline V gene. The CDR3 runs to 15 residues. V shed 6 bases, J shed 0 bases, and the junction held 7 bases outside the gene matches. The CDR3 nucleotides are TGTGCCAGCAGGGGACAGTTTTTAGCTAACTATGGCTACACCTTC. Its protein product is CASRGQFLANYGYTF.

This clone is a singleton in its sample. The chain has TRBV6-1 and TRBJ1-5, with D possibly being TRBD1 (5 bases). There are 13 residues in the CDR3. Per germline, CDR1 MNHNS and CDR2 SASEGT. The V end was cut by 3 bases, the J end by 8 bases, with 11 bases between. The CDR3 reads CASSEVSGEPQHF. The CDR3 nucleotides read TGTGCCAGCAGTGAGGTCTCGGGGGAGCCCCAGCATTTT.

The chain links TRBV4-1 to TRBJ1-1, with 8 bases lining up with TRBD1. Germline loops: CDR1 MGHRA, CDR2 YSYEKL. Germline trimming cut 4 bases from V and 8 bases from J; bases unmatched to any gene: 9. The CDR3 consists of 14 residues. The CDR3 DNA is TGCGCCAGCAGCCCAATACAGGGGGATTTAGAAGCTTTCTTT. Translation gives CASSPIQGDLEAFF.